These 32 T cell receptor beta chains share one sample of origin, sequenced in a study of OX40 agonist ivuxolimab in advanced cancers. Assay: immunoSEQ multiplex PCR; the TCRdb copy retains only in-frame clones and omits some. The table includes tens of thousands of clones, around 80% detected once. Sequences were derived from CD4+ or CD8+ T cells sorted from blood, sampled in a trial of the OX40 agonist ivuxolimab. The receptors were gathered from an adult with an advanced solid tumor such as melanoma, head and neck, liver or kidney cancer.

The V and J genes are TRBV18 and TRBJ2-3; tentatively, D is TRBD1 (7 bases). Germline V gene sequence: CDR1 KGHSH, CDR2 LQKENI. V lost 6 bases to trimming and J lost 4 bases, with 17 bases between them. This CDR3 has 15 amino acids. CDR3 amino acids: CASSPITGEADTQYF. CDR3 in DNA: TGTGCCAGCTCGCCAATTACAGGGGAGGCAGATACGCAGTATTTT.

V gene TRBV4-2 combines with J gene TRBJ2-1, with a possible D match to TRBD1 (5 bases). V was trimmed by 2 bases and J by 8 bases, leaving 7 bases between them. CDR1 is LGHNA, CDR2 YNFKEQ, per germline. The CDR3 runs 12 residues. The CDR3 DNA reads as TGTGCCAGCAGCCAAACAGGCGATGAGCAGTTCTTC. Encoded protein: CASSQTGDEQFF.

This chain connects TRBV18 to TRBJ1-3; 11 nucleotides align to TRBD1. The germline V gene encodes CDR1 KGHSH and CDR2 LQKENI. The V segment lost 6 bases and the J segment 4 bases; nucleotides outside the gene matches: 11. The CDR3 is made up of 17 amino acids. The CDR3, as DNA: TGTGCCAGCTCCCCAAGGACAGGGGGCATACTAGGAAACACCATATATTTT. Its translation is CASSPRTGGILGNTIYF.

The chain combines TRBV11-3 with TRBJ1-3, with 11 bases that match TRBD1. V gave up 8 bases and J gave up 0 bases; unmatched junction bases: 0. Germline V lookup: CDR1 SGHNT, CDR2 YENEEA. The CDR3 is made up of 14 amino acids. CDR3 residues: CASGTGGSGNTIYF. The CDR3, as DNA: TGTGCCAGCGGGACAGGGGGCTCTGGAAACACCATATATTTT. Drawing the rest from reference TRBV11-3 and TRBJ1-3, the complete variable domain is EAGVVQSPRYKIIEKKQPVAFWCNPISGHNTLYWYLQNLGQGPELLIRYENEEAVDDSQLPKDRFSAERLKGVDSTLKIQPAELGDSAVYLCASGTGGSGNTIYFGEGSWLTVV.

This clone was seen a single time. J is TRBJ2-3 and V is TRBV7-2; D possibly corresponds to TRBD1 (5 bases). Looked up from germline, CDR1 is SGHTA and CDR2 is FQGNSA. The CDR3 totals 14 residues. The ends were cut back, 7 bases at V and 6 bases at J, with 17 bases in the middle. The CDR3 DNA follows: TGTGCCAGCACCAAGGGGTCCGTGGTGGATACGCAGTATTTT. This sequence encodes CASTKGSVVDTQYF.

This chain connects TRBV18 to TRBJ2-3; 7 bases are shared with TRBD1. This CDR3 has 15 amino acids. Trimming removed 6 bases from V and 4 bases from J; junction bases left unmatched: 10. The germline V gene encodes CDR1 KGHSH and CDR2 LQKENI. CDR3 sequence reads: CASSISTGSSDTQYF. In DNA, the CDR3 is TGTGCCAGCTCGATATCGACAGGGAGCTCAGATACGCAGTATTTT.

The chain combines TRBV28 with TRBJ2-7, with D uncertain. Trimming left V 1 base short and J 3 bases short, with 4 bases between. The CDR3 sequence is 12 residues long. Per the germline V gene, CDR1 is MDHEN and CDR2 is SYDVKM. The CDR3 DNA sequence: TGTGCCAGCAGTTTATATGGCTACGAGCAGTACTTC. Residues: CASSLYGYEQYF.

V and J are TRBV11-2 and TRBJ1-2; TRBD1 might be the D (5 bases). With 5 bases removed from V and 1 base from J, the gap between germline ends came to 11 bases. Looked up from germline, CDR1 is SGHAT and CDR2 is FQNNGV. This CDR3 contains 14 residues. In DNA form, the CDR3 reads TGTGCCAGCAGCCCAAGCAGGGATAACTATGGCTACACCTTC. The encoded protein is CASSPSRDNYGYTF.

The gene calls are TRBV7-8 and TRBJ1-5; TRBD1 is a possible D gene (6 bases). Germline V gives CDR1 SGHVS, CDR2 FQNEAQ. CDR3 length: 14 residues. The ends were cut back, 5 bases at V and 5 bases at J, with 13 bases in the middle. The CDR3 region is CASSPRDKYQPQHF. Here the CDR3 DNA reads TGTGCCAGCAGCCCTCGGGACAAGTATCAGCCCCAGCATTTT. Complete variable domain (other parts from reference TRBV7-8 and TRBJ1-5): GAGVSQSPRYKVAKRGQDVALRCDPISGHVSLFWYQQALGQGPEFLTYFQNEAQLDKSGLPSDRFFAERPEGSVSTLKIQRTQQEDSAVYLCASSPRDKYQPQHFGDGTRLSIL.

This clone was found a few times. The chain employs TRBV15 and TRBJ1-5; D not certain. CDR1 LNHNV and CDR2 YYDKDF come from the germline V gene (reference sequence). V was clipped by 0 bases and J by 0 bases, with 6 bases between them. The CDR3 has 15 amino acids. CDR3 sequence (DNA): TGTGCCACCAGCAGAGAGACTTATAGCAATCAGCCCCAGCATTTT. Protein product: CATSRETYSNQPQHF.

V gene TRBV6-1 combines with J gene TRBJ1-2, with 7 bases identical to TRBD1. V lost 7 bases to trimming and J lost 3 bases; unmatched junction nucleotides: 5. The CDR3 spans 13 residues. Germline V gives CDR1 MNHNS, CDR2 SASEGT. The CDR3 protein is CASIRGSYYGYTF. CDR3 sequence (DNA): TGTGCCAGCATCAGGGGGTCTTACTATGGCTACACCTTC.

The rearrangement uses TRBV5-6 and TRBJ1-1; unclear D gene. V gave up 4 bases and J gave up 0 bases, with 13 bases separating them. The CDR3 extends over 15 amino acids. Germline CDR1 SGHDT, CDR2 YYEEEE. As DNA, the CDR3 is TGTGCCAGCAGCCCAGACGGAAGGATGAACACTGAAGCTTTCTTT. The encoded protein is CASSPDGRMNTEAFF.

This chain links TRBV19 with TRBJ1-2; 9 nucleotides line up with TRBD1. Germline trimming cut 9 bases from V and 8 bases from J; bases unmatched to any gene: 7. This CDR3 spans 12 amino acids. From germline, CDR1 is LNHDA and CDR2 SQIVND (reference sequence). CDR3 sequence reads: CASNRGPDGYTF. The CDR3 DNA is TGTGCCAGCAACAGGGGGCCGGACGGCTACACCTTC.

V gene TRBV19 combines with J gene TRBJ1-2, with D perhaps TRBD1 (6 bases). The CDR3 loop spans 14 amino acids. Trimming took 6 bases from V and 3 from J, leaving 14 bases between them. Per the germline V gene, CDR1 is LNHDA and CDR2 is SQIVND (reference sequence). The CDR3 protein is CASRPQGKDYGYTF. In nucleotides, the CDR3 is TGTGCCAGTAGGCCTCAGGGGAAAGACTATGGCTACACCTTC.

The genes are TRBV19 and TRBJ1-2; possible D gene TRBD1, 5 bases. Germline loops: CDR1 LNHDA, CDR2 SQIVND (reference sequence). The V gene lost 4 bases and the J gene lost 4 bases, with 19 bases spanning the gap. This CDR3 comprises 16 residues. In nucleotides, the CDR3 is TGTGCCAGTAGTAGAACGCTCAGGGTCCCCTCCTATGGCTACACCTTC. Encoded protein: CASSRTLRVPSYGYTF.

The chain recombines TRBV5-1 with TRBJ2-3; D is unclear. Deletions cut 0 bases from V and 6 bases from J, with 11 bases between. The CDR3 is 14 residues long. Per the germline V gene, CDR1 is SGHRS and CDR2 is YFSETQ. DNA for the CDR3: TGCGCCAGCAGCTTGGTCCTTGTGTCGGATACGCAGTATTTT. It codes for CASSLVLVSDTQYF.

The chain joins TRBV4-1 to TRBJ2-5; D is perhaps TRBD2 (5 bases). The CDR3 sequence is 14 residues long. Germline CDR1 and CDR2: MGHRA and YSYEKL. V shed 1 base and J shed 2 bases, with 8 bases lying between them. CDR3 amino acids: CASSQGLHQETQYF. DNA of the CDR3: TGCGCCAGCAGCCAAGGACTACATCAAGAGACCCAGTACTTC.

V gene TRBV19 combines with J gene TRBJ2-2; D unresolved. Germline CDR1 and CDR2: LNHDA and SQIVND (reference sequence). CDR3 length: 13 amino acids. V dropped 9 bases and J dropped 3 bases, with 11 bases sitting between them. DNA of the CDR3: TGTGCCAGCGATACAGCGTACACCGGGGAGCTGTTTTTT. Its translation: CASDTAYTGELFF.

The chain couples TRBV11-2 to TRBJ2-5; no definite D call. Trimming stripped 3 bases from V and 1 base from J, with 12 bases between. CDR1 SGHAT and CDR2 FQNNGV come from the germline V gene. The CDR3 totals 15 residues. The CDR3 loop reads CASSLVGYGQETQYF. The CDR3 DNA is TGTGCCAGCAGCTTGGTGGGCTACGGCCAAGAGACCCAGTACTTC.

The rearrangement links TRBV9 to TRBJ2-2, with a weak D call TRBD2 (7 bases). Germline CDR1 reads SGDLS; CDR2 reads YYNGEE. With 0 bases removed from V and 0 bases from J, the gap between germline ends came to 12 bases. The CDR3 covers 17 residues. CDR3 protein: CASSVDPGGPNTGELFF. DNA for the CDR3: TGTGCCAGCAGCGTAGACCCGGGGGGCCCGAACACCGGGGAGCTGTTTTTT.

The genes are TRBV7-2 and TRBJ1-2; D may be TRBD1 (5 bases). CDR1 SGHTA and CDR2 FQGNSA come from the germline V gene. This CDR3 is built from 15 residues. The germline V and J ends were trimmed by 3 bases and 0 bases, with 11 bases remaining between them. CDR3 DNA: TGTGCCAGCAGCTTGGAGGGGCTCGCTAACTATGGCTACACCTTC. Encoded protein: CASSLEGLANYGYTF.

V usage is TRBV29-1 and J usage is TRBJ2-7; no clear D. Germline-derived CDR1 and CDR2 are SQVTM and ANQGSEA. V was shortened by 6 bases and J by 7 bases, with 16 bases between the two germline ends. CDR3 length: 12 amino acids. The CDR3 DNA is TGCAGCGTAATCGGCCAACCCAGGGAGCAGTACTTC. It is translated as CSVIGQPREQYF.

The chain is built from TRBV7-9 and TRBJ2-5; no definite D call. Trimming removed 1 base at V and 1 base at J, with 10 bases between. The CDR3 extends over 15 amino acids. Germline CDR1 SEHNR, CDR2 FQNEAQ (reference sequence). Here the CDR3 DNA reads TGTGCCAGCAGCTTAGGTGGTTCTACCCAAGAGACCCAGTACTTC. This translates into CASSLGGSTQETQYF.

V gene TRBV19 combines with J gene TRBJ1-2, with D possibly matching TRBD1 (5 bases). Germline lookup yields CDR1 LNHDA and CDR2 SQIVND (reference sequence). The CDR3 spans 15 residues. V was pared by 2 bases and J by 8 bases, with 18 bases between. CDR3: CASSIPGLLVRGYTF. CDR3 DNA sequence: TGTGCCAGTAGTATACCGGGACTCTTAGTAAGAGGCTACACCTTC. The full variable domain, completed using reference TRBV19 and TRBJ1-2, is DGGITQSPKYLFRKEGQNVTLSCEQNLNHDAMYWYRQDPGQGLRLIYYSQIVNDFQKGDIAEGYSVSREKKESFPLTVTSAQKNPTAFYLCASSIPGLLVRGYTFGSGTRLTVV.

In DNA, the CDR3 is TGTGCCAGCAGCTTGTGGGGTAGGCGCAATCAGCCCCAGCATTTT. This encodes CASSLWGRRNQPQHF. The chain links TRBV5-6 to TRBJ1-5; D remains unclear. Trimming took off 1 base at V and 2 bases at J, with 10 bases between the two ends. The germline CDR1 and CDR2 sequences are SGHDT and YYEEEE. The CDR3 is made up of 15 amino acids.

This chain uses TRBV27 with TRBJ1-5, with 8 bases fitting TRBD1. J was trimmed by 4 bases and V by 6 bases; bases with no gene match: 8. Germline lookup yields CDR1 MNHEY and CDR2 SMNVEV (reference sequence). The CDR3 has 15 residues. The CDR3 protein is CASRPGQVVNQPQHF. CDR3 DNA sequence: TGTGCCAGCAGACCGGGACAGGTGGTTAATCAGCCCCAGCATTTT.

V gene TRBV30 combines with J gene TRBJ2-3; 12 positions match TRBD2. V shed 1 base, J shed 1 base, and the junction held 6 bases outside the gene matches. Germline V CDR1 and CDR2: GTSNPN, SVGIG (reference sequence). The CDR3 totals 17 residues. CDR3 nucleotide sequence: TGTGCCTGGAGTGACGATGGACTAGCGGGACGCACAGATACGCAGTATTTT. Protein product: CAWSDDGLAGRTDTQYF.

This sequence joins TRBV5-1 and TRBJ1-2; D uncertain. The CDR3 contains 15 residues. Germline CDR1 is SGHRS and CDR2 is YFSETQ. V lost 4 bases and J 4 bases, leaving 17 bases between the germline ends. CDR3 loop: CASSPRLSWGYGYTF. CDR3 DNA sequence: TGCGCCAGCAGCCCTCGATTGAGTTGGGGCTATGGCTACACCTTC. Full variable domain (rest looked up from reference TRBV5-1 and TRBJ1-2): KAGVTQTPRYLIKTRGQQVTLSCSPISGHRSVSWYQQTPGQGLQFLFEYFSETQRNKGNFPGRFSGRQFSNSRSEMNVSTLELGDSALYLCASSPRLSWGYGYTFGSGTRLTVV.

This chain joins TRBV15 and TRBJ2-7; TRBD1 is a possible D gene (6 bases). The length of the CDR3 is 15 residues. CDR1 and CDR2 (germline): LNHNV, YYDKDF (reference sequence). V lost 3 bases and J lost 7, with 19 bases in between. The CDR3 loop is CATSRGDKGSGEQYF. The CDR3 coding sequence is TGTGCCACCAGCAGGGGGGACAAGGGATCCGGTGAGCAGTACTTC.

This clone is a singleton in its sample. V and J are TRBV6-5 and TRBJ1-4, with 8 bases that match TRBD1. The germline V gene has CDR1 MNHEY and CDR2 SVGAGI. The CDR3 spans 14 residues. Losses at the gene ends were 5 bases for V and 7 bases for J; bases not matched to a gene: 6. CDR3 coding DNA: TGTGCCAGCAGTCGGACAGGGTGGTTTGAAAAACTGTTTTTT. Protein product: CASSRTGWFEKLFF.

This clone came up a few times. This rearrangement joins TRBV9 to TRBJ1-4, with 9 bases identical to TRBD1. The ends lost 4 bases at V and 5 bases at J; junction bases unmatched: 6. This CDR3 has 15 amino acids. Germline V CDR1 and CDR2: SGDLS, YYNGEE. The CDR3 loop reads CASSPWTGVNEKLFF. The CDR3 coding sequence is TGTGCCAGCAGCCCGTGGACAGGGGTCAATGAAAAACTGTTTTTT.

Written as DNA, the CDR3 is TGCGCCAGCAGCTTGGTAGCAGATACGCAGTATTTT. Protein product: CASSLVADTQYF. The chain uses TRBV5-1 and TRBJ2-3, with D uncertain. This CDR3 contains 12 residues. V was shortened by 0 bases and J by 4 bases, with 3 bases between the two germline ends. In germline, CDR1 is SGHRS, CDR2 YFSETQ.